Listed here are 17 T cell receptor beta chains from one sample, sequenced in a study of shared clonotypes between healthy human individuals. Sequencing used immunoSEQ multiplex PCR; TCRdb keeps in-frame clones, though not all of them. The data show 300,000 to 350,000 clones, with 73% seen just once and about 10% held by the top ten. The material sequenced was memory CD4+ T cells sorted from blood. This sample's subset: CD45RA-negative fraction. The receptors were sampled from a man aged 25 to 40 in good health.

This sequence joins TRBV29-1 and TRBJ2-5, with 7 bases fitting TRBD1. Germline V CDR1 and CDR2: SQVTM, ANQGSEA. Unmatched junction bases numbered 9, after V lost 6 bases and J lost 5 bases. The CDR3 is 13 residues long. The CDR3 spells CSVEHRGRETQYF. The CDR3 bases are TGCAGCGTGGAACACAGGGGACGGGAGACCCAGTACTTC.

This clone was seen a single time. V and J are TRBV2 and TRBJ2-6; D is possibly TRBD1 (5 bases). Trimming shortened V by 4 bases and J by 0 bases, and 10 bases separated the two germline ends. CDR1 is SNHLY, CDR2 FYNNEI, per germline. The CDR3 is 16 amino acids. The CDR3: CASSGAGHSGANVLTF. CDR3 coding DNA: TGTGCCAGCAGTGGCGCAGGACACTCTGGGGCCAACGTCCTGACTTTC.

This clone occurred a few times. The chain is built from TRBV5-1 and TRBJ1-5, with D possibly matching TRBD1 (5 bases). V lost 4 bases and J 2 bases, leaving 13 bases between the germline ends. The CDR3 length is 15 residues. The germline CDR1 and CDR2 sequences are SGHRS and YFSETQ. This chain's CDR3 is CASSRSGVGNQPQHF. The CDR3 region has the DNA TGCGCCAGCAGCCGCTCGGGGGTGGGCAATCAGCCCCAGCATTTT.

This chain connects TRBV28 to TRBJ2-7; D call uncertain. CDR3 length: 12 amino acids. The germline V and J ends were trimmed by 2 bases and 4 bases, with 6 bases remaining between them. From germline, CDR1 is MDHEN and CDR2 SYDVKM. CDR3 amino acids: CASSLTHYEQYF. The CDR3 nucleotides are TGTGCCAGCAGTTTAACCCATTACGAGCAGTACTTC.

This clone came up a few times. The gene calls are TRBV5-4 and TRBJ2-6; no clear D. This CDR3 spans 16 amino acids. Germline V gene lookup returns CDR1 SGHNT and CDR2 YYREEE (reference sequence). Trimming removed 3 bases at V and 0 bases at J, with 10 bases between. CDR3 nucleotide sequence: TGTGCCAGCAGCTCCAAATTTCGCTCTGGGGCCAACGTCCTGACTTTC. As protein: CASSSKFRSGANVLTF.

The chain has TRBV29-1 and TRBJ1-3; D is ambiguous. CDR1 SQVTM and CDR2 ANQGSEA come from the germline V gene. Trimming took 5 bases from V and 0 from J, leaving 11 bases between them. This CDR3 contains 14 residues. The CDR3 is CSVRETSSGNTIYF. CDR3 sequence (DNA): TGCAGCGTTCGTGAGACAAGCTCTGGAAACACCATATATTTT.

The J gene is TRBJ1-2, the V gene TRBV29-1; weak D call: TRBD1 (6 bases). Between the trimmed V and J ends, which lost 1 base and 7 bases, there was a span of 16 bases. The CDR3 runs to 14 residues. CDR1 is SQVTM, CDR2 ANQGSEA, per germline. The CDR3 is CSVEASRGLGGYTF. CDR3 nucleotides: TGCAGCGTTGAAGCATCCAGGGGCCTAGGTGGCTACACCTTC.

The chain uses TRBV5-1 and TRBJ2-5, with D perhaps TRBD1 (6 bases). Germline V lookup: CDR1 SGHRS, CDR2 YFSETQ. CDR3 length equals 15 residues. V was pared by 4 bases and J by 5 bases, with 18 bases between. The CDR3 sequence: CASSMGAQGLETQYF. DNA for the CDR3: TGCGCCAGCAGCATGGGGGCCCAGGGATTGGAGACCCAGTACTTC.

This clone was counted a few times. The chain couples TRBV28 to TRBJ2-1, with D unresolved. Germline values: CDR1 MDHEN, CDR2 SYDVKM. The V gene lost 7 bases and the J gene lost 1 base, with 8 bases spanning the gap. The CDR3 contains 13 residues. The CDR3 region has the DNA TGTGCCAGCAAAGTTGCGTCCTACAATGAGCAGTTCTTC. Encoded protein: CASKVASYNEQFF.

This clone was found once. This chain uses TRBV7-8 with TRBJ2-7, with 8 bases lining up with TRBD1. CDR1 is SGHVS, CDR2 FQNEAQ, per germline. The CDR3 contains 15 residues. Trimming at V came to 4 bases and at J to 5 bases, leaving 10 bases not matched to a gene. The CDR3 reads CASSYQGAWGDEQYF. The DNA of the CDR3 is TGTGCCAGCAGCTATCAGGGGGCCTGGGGCGACGAGCAGTACTTC.

The CDR3 loop is CASSIRPEDQPQHF. The CDR3, as DNA: TGTGCCAGTAGTATAAGGCCCGAGGATCAGCCCCAGCATTTT. V is TRBV19 and J is TRBJ1-5; D ambiguous. Trimming shortened V by 2 bases and J by 5 bases, and 10 bases separated the two germline ends. The CDR3 sequence is 14 residues long. The V gene's germline CDR1 is LNHDA and CDR2 SQIVND (reference sequence).

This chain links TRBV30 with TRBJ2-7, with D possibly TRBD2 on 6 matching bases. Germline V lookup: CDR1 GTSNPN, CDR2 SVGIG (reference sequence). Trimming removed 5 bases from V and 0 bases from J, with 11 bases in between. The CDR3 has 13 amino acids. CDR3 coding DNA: TGTGCCTGGGACTTCGGGAGCTCCTACGAGCAGTACTTC. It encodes CAWDFGSSYEQYF.

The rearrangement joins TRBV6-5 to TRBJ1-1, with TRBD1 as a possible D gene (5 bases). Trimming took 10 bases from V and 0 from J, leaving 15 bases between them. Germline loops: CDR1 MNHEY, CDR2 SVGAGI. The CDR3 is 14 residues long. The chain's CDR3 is CATRGGVLNTEAFF. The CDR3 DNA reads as TGTGCCACCCGTGGGGGGGTCCTGAACACTGAAGCTTTCTTT.

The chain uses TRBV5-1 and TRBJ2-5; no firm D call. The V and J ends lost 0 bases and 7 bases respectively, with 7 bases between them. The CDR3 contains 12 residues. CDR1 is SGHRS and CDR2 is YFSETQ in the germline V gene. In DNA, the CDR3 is TGCGCCAGCAGCTTGGAGTTCCGGACCCAGTACTTC. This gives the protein CASSLEFRTQYF.

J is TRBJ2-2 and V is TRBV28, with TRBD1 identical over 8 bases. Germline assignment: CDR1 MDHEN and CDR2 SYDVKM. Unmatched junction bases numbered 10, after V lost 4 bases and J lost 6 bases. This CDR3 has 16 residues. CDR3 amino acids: CASSSVAGGSSGELFF. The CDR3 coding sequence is TGTGCCAGCAGTTCAGTCGCAGGGGGCTCATCCGGGGAGCTGTTTTTT.

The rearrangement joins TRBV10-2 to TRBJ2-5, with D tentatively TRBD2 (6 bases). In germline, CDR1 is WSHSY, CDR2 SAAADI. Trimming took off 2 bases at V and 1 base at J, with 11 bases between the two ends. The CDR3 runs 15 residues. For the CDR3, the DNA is TGCGCCAGCAGTGAGCTGGGGACTCGCCAAGAGACCCAGTACTTC. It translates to CASSELGTRQETQYF.

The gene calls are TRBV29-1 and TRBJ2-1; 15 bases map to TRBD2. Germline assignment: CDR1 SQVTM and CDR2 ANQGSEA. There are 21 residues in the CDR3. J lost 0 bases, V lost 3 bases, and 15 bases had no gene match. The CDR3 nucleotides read TGCAGCGTTGAGGGACTAGCGGGAGGACAAAGCCTCCCGAGCTCCTACAATGAGCAGTTCTTC. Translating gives CSVEGLAGGQSLPSSYNEQFF.